This T cell receptor (beta chain) was captured by sequencing in a study of blood T cell repertoires in COVID-19 (dated by TCRdb to about 2020). Study-wide context: The collaborator samples originated in the United States, Italy and Spain and spanned the acute and convalescent phases of COVID-19. The prospective study material was composed of cDNA or gDNA derived from T cells, B-cell-depleted T cells, or PBMCs. Subjects who had been exposed to COVID-19, were actively infected with it, or had recovered from it provided the deeply sampled blood TCRbeta repertoires that made up the dataset. The repertoires were released in a freely available public database meant as a resource for research on the immune response to SARS-CoV-2. The samples were drawn from two sources: the first 160 participants of the ongoing ImmuneRACE study, and 950 to 1,500 subjects contributed by 6 global collaborators. The sample metadata nearly always contained a de-identified subject ID, COVID-19 status, age in years and sex. Where available, HLA class I and class II types were taken from metadata supplied by the sample provider and were not determined by assay-based typing.

This clone was seen more than once but under ten times. Its antigen is still unknown. No qualities accompany the bases; no much larger clone lies one base away. TCRbeta CDR3 regions were amplified from genomic DNA by means of the immunoSEQ Assay, a bias-controlled multiplex PCR. Per the authors' processing: Nucleated cell counts per sample were estimated from amplification of reference gene primers within the assay. To quantify the absolute abundance of each unique TCRbeta CDR3 rearrangement, sequence reads were collapsed and filtered. Productive Simpson clonality was computed per sample as the square root of Simpson's diversity index over productive rearrangements. The clones in this table, taken by TCRdb from immuneACCESS, are in-frame only. Not every clone is retained; where verified, under half of the shortfall comes from an unresolved V gene, and the cause of the rest is unknown. The V and J calls and clone size were taken over from that table, and D and trimming were inferred from the DNA. This sample gives roughly 39,000 clones in total; more than 65% of them show up just once. The ten largest clones capture approximately 20% of the sample.

Overall study results and their limits: How much clinical and demographic metadata was included differed by source and by participant, and the metadata was provided uncurated.

CDR1 and CDR2, looked up from the germline V gene (reference sequence), are SGHAT and FQDESV. Relative to germline, V is 3 bases shorter and J is 7 bases shorter, with 15 bases between their ends. From the cysteine up to the phenylalanine, the CDR3 has a length of 14 residues. Just the 42-base CDR3 DNA is kept, in frame starting at base 1. Whole blood was collected in K2EDTA tubes by collaborating institutions according to the institutions' own protocols. For TCRbeta analysis, collaborators shipped samples in one of three forms: frozen whole blood, isolated PBMCs, or DNA extracted from either of those sample types.

Sequencing was performed on peripheral blood. The sequence links TRBV11-1 to TRBJ1-1; TRBD1 could be the D gene, as 5 bases match. The sequence was collected from an older man with acute or convalescent COVID-19. The nucleotide sequence reads as follows: TGTGCCAGCAGCTTCCCCCCAGGGTTGGATGAAGCTTTCTTT. This yields the protein CASSFPPGLDEAFF.